This TCR beta chain was recorded in a study of cytomegalovirus exposure and HLA in healthy donors. Study-wide background: Early on, a data release was issued that held roughly 80 million unique TCRs from HLA-typed donors. Whole-study findings and limits: A previous analysis found most TCR beta V segments productive roughly 90% or roughly 30% of the time.

A remark on this clone: No antigen is known for it.

Germline V gene lookup returns CDR1 LGHNA and CDR2 YNFKEQ. V shed 4 bases and J shed 0 bases, with 10 bases lying between them. This CDR3 contains 15 residues. The PCR contained 60 Vbeta and 13 Jbeta primers. Libraries were prepared by immunoSEQ multiplex PCR; TCRdb keeps only in-frame clonotypes and omits some of them. The sample contains some 160,000 clones, roughly 80% of which appear only once. The TCR comes from a boy between 2 and 10 years old in good health and CMV-seronegative. Sequenced sample: PBMCs. V usage is TRBV4-2 and J usage is TRBJ2-1; tentatively, D is TRBD1 (6 bases). The CDR3 sequence is CASSRDTLSYNEQFF. The CDR3 nucleotides read TGTGCCAGCAGCCGGGACACACTCTCCTACAATGAGCAGTTCTTC.